Detailed here is one T cell receptor beta chain. The target antigen is unknown. This specimen comes from a study of blood T cell dynamics during melanoma immunotherapy. General study points: At W3, later disease-control patients showed bifurcated PBMC repertoire changes, unlike progressors.

DNA loading was fixed at roughly 0.35 ug for all bulk PBMC samples. This table comes from immunoSEQ multiplex PCR, and its TCRdb copy is limited to in-frame clones, with some not included. Found here are over 14,000 clones, under 90% of them singletons; the top ten hold approximately 4.2%. CDR1 is LNHDA, CDR2 SQIVND, per germline (reference sequence). The CDR3 consists of 11 residues. As for time point: pre-treatment baseline. At 12 weeks after first infusion, RECIST 1.1 defined response for most patients. V and J are TRBV19 and TRBJ1-2; D is possibly TRBD1 (6 bases). The material sequenced was blood, taken from a patient treated with checkpoint blockade. The source of this sequence is a human donor with melanoma. This CDR3 reads CAATDSYGYTF. CDR3 nucleotides: TGTGCAGCCACGGACAGCTATGGCTACACCTTC.